This T cell receptor (beta chain) was captured in a study of T cell responses to AZD1222 COVID-19 vaccine. About the research overall: Second-dose intervals of approximately 4 or approximately 12 weeks were pooled.

Of note for this clone: Its matching antigen is unknown.

Profiling relied on immunoSEQ multiplex PCR, and the TCRdb table lists in-frame clones only, not all of them. The data hold under 150,000 clones, with roughly 88% observed a single time. Study-wide points: Regions left unmutated in variants are reportedly the target of nearly half of spike-specific TCRs.

CDR3 length: 16 amino acids. Germline CDR1 and CDR2: SGHTA and FQGTGA. V was pared by 1 base and J by 3 bases, with 14 bases between. The sample in question was peripheral blood, obtained on day 0 of AZD1222 vaccination. The sequence derives from an adult in good health. This sequence joins TRBV7-3 and TRBJ2-3; D call uncertain. CDR3 in amino acids: CASSLNFLMATDTQYF. CDR3 sequence (DNA): TGTGCCAGCAGCTTAAACTTCCTGATGGCGACAGATACGCAGTATTTT.